Listed below are T cell receptor beta chains from one sample, sequenced in a study of T-cell reconstitution after alpha-beta-depleted transplantation in children. TCRdb recomputed calls from the PCR reads with MiXCR, one row per CDR3 protein. Altogether a few hundred thousand distinct CDR3 sequences are present, approximately 9.8% being singletons, with the ten largest covering 5.1%. The source material was PBMCs from the stem cell graft donor, sampled from the stem cell graft. All receptors come from a human donor who donated a stem cell graft to a child with SCID. The CDR3 runs from the conserved cysteine through the conserved F or W. Each record gives: J gene, clone size, D gene, CDR3 length, V gene, CDR3 protein, CDR3 DNA. The D gene is left open where the match is weak. The listing skips clone size in some rows; elsewhere it reads once, few, many or a size class.

TRBJ1-5,many,NA,13,TRBV6-5,CASSYRGNQPQHF,TGTGCCAGCAGTTACCGAGGAAATCAGCCCCAGCATTTT
TRBJ1-1,NA,NA,15,TRBV3-1,CASSQVGGVKTEAFF,TGTGCCAGCAGCCAAGTGGGAGGGGTGAAGACTGAAGCTTTCTTT
TRBJ1-5,many,TRBD1,14,TRBV12-3/TRBV12-4,CASSRGQGFAPQHF,TGTGCCAGCAGCCGAGGACAGGGTTTCGCTCCCCAGCATTTT
TRBJ2-5,many,NA,13,TRBV5-1,CASSLGREETQYF,TGCGCCAGCAGCTTGGGGAGAGAAGAGACCCAGTACTTC
TRBJ2-1,many,NA,15,TRBV7-6,CASSFADRTNNEQFF,TGTGCCAGCAGCTTCGCCGACAGGACGAACAATGAGCAGTTCTTC
TRBJ2-7,many,TRBD2,15,TRBV7-8,CASSFLAGGQYEQYF,TGTGCCAGCAGCTTCCTAGCGGGGGGCCAGTACGAGCAGTACTTC
TRBJ2-1,many,NA,14,TRBV5-1,CASSLLQARGEQFF,TGCGCCAGCAGCTTGTTACAGGCCCGAGGTGAGCAGTTCTTC
TRBJ2-2,many,NA,15,TRBV4-1,CASSLGPRITGELFF,TGCGCCAGCAGCCTGGGACCGCGAATCACCGGGGAGCTGTTTTTT
TRBJ1-5,many,NA,14,TRBV28,CASRDPLSNQPQHF,TGTGCCAGCAGAGACCCTCTTAGCAATCAGCCCCAGCATTTT
TRBJ2-5,many,NA,13,TRBV20-1,CSAADLNPATQYF,TGCAGTGCTGCGGACCTAAACCCTGCGACCCAGTACTTC
TRBJ2-1,many,NA,16,TRBV20-1,CSARDFGGGAYNEQFF,TGCAGTGCTAGAGATTTCGGAGGGGGGGCATACAATGAGCAGTTCTTC
TRBJ1-4,many,NA,18,TRBV11-1,CASSSSPGSQATNEKLFF,TGTGCCAGCAGCTCCAGTCCAGGTTCGCAGGCAACTAATGAAAAACTGTTTTTT
TRBJ2-6,NA,NA,13,TRBV7-8,CASSLARANVLTF,TGTGCCAGCAGCTTAGCAAGGGCCAACGTCCTGACTTTC
TRBJ2-3,many,NA,14,TRBV7-8,CASSLWTKKDTQYF,TGTGCCAGCAGCCTATGGACCAAGAAAGATACGCAGTATTTT
TRBJ1-5,many,NA,19,TRBV20-1,CSARRRGAKAVPTNQPQHF,TGCAGTGCCAGACGGCGGGGGGCGAAAGCCGTCCCGACCAATCAGCCCCAGCATTTT
TRBJ2-5,many,NA,14,TRBV5-1,CASSLEGNEETQYF,TGCGCCAGCAGCTTGGAGGGTAATGAAGAGACCCAGTACTTC
TRBJ1-2,NA,TRBD1,14,TRBV30,CAWSGLTGDHGYTF,TGTGCCTGGAGCGGACTGACAGGGGACCATGGCTACACCTTC
TRBJ2-5,NA,TRBD1,17,TRBV24-1,CATSDPRGTGRQETQYF,TGTGCCACCAGTGACCCCAGAGGGACAGGGAGGCAAGAGACCCAGTACTTC
TRBJ2-2,NA,TRBD1,16,TRBV5-1,CASGYTGAANIGELFF,TGCGCCAGCGGTTATACAGGGGCGGCGAACATCGGGGAGCTGTTTTTT
TRBJ1-6,NA,NA,14,TRBV18,CASSPSGGRSPLHF,TGTGCCAGCTCACCCTCCGGGGGGAGATCACCCCTCCACTTT
TRBJ2-7,many,NA,15,TRBV5-6,CASSLDSGPWYEQYF,TGTGCCAGCAGCTTGGACTCAGGACCCTGGTACGAGCAGTACTTC
TRBJ1-1,NA,NA,13,TRBV20-1,CISPRAGNTEAFF,TGCATCTCGCCGAGGGCGGGGAACACTGAAGCTTTCTTT
TRBJ2-2,NA,TRBD1,16,TRBV5-1,CASSSGTGGGTGELFF,TGCGCCAGCAGCTCCGGGACAGGGGGTGGCACCGGGGAGCTGTTTTTT
TRBJ2-3,many,NA,12,TRBV5-1,CASSPQEDTQYF,TGCGCCAGCAGCCCTCAGGAGGATACGCAGTATTTT
TRBJ1-1,NA,TRBD1,13,TRBV7-2,CASSLNQGAQAFF,TGTGCCAGCAGCTTAAATCAGGGGGCGCAAGCTTTCTTT
TRBJ1-3,many,NA,15,TRBV5-1,CASSLEGGSGNTIYF,TGCGCCAGCAGCTTGGAGGGGGGCTCTGGAAACACCATATATTTT
TRBJ2-2,NA,TRBD2,16,TRBV4-3,CASSQQTSSNTGELFF,TGCGCCAGCAGCCAACAGACTAGCTCGAACACCGGGGAGCTGTTTTTT
TRBJ2-7,once,NA,14,TRBV20-1,CSASSTGQGEEQYF,TGCAGTGCTAGTTCCACGGGGCAAGGGGAGGAGCAGTACTTC
TRBJ2-1,many,TRBD2,14,TRBV2,CASSDGLANNEQFF,TGTGCCAGCAGTGACGGACTAGCGAACAATGAGCAGTTCTTC
TRBJ2-7,NA,NA,13,TRBV7-3,CARSLLGRDEQYF,TGTGCCAGAAGCTTGCTAGGGAGAGACGAGCAGTACTTC
TRBJ1-1,many,NA,15,TRBV4-2,CASSQDWGSDLGAFF,TGTGCCAGCAGCCAAGACTGGGGTTCCGACCTCGGGGCTTTCTTT
TRBJ2-5,NA,NA,14,TRBV28,CASRKGSSGETQYF,TGTGCCAGCAGGAAGGGGAGTAGCGGAGAGACCCAGTACTTC
TRBJ2-7,few,TRBD1,15,TRBV7-6,CASSTRTGSSYEQYF,TGTGCCAGCAGCACCCGGACAGGGAGCTCCTACGAGCAGTACTTC
TRBJ1-2,many,TRBD1,13,TRBV29-1,CSALTGNVDGYTF,TGCAGCGCCTTGACAGGGAATGTTGATGGCTACACCTTC
TRBJ1-1,many,NA,18,TRBV5-4,CASSPSPAGALQNTEAFF,TGTGCCAGCAGCCCTTCCCCTGCAGGGGCCTTACAGAACACTGAAGCTTTCTTT
TRBJ1-1,many,NA,12,TRBV10-3,CAISEGGGEAFF,TGTGCCATCAGTGAAGGGGGTGGTGAAGCTTTCTTT
TRBJ2-5,many,NA,13,TRBV7-2,CASSRDKQETQYF,TGTGCCAGCAGCCGGGACAAACAAGAGACCCAGTACTTC
TRBJ2-3,NA,TRBD2,15,TRBV9,CASSASGVWRDTQYF,TGTGCCAGCAGCGCTAGCGGGGTTTGGCGGGATACGCAGTATTTT
TRBJ2-7,NA,TRBD1,13,TRBV28,CASRRTGSYEQYF,TGTGCCAGCAGGCGGACAGGCTCCTACGAGCAGTACTTC
TRBJ2-6,many,TRBD1,19,TRBV6-5,CASSSQGALLGSGANVLTF,TGTGCCAGCAGTTCACAGGGGGCTCTCCTCGGCTCTGGGGCCAACGTCCTGACTTTC
TRBJ1-3,many,NA,16,TRBV4-2,CASSGLSEIRGNTIYF,TGTGCCAGCAGTGGCCTCAGCGAGATTAGGGGAAACACCATATATTTT
TRBJ2-1,many,TRBD2,17,TRBV12-3/TRBV12-4,CASSSGLAGGLLNEQFF,TGTGCCAGCAGCTCGGGACTAGCGGGGGGTTTGCTCAATGAGCAGTTCTTC
TRBJ2-5,many,TRBD1,14,TRBV7-6,CASSILQGVETQYF,TGTGCCAGCAGCATACTACAGGGGGTGGAGACCCAGTACTTC
TRBJ2-5,many,TRBD2,16,TRBV11-1,CASSLMLAGRQETQYF,TGTGCCAGCAGCTTAATGCTAGCGGGGAGACAAGAGACCCAGTACTTC
TRBJ2-1,many,NA,14,TRBV20-1,CSARDRGVGHEQFF,TGCAGTGCTAGAGATCGAGGGGTGGGACATGAGCAGTTCTTC
TRBJ2-3,many,TRBD2,17,TRBV7-2,CASSPPGLAGAQDTQYF,TGTGCCAGCAGCCCCCCCGGACTAGCGGGGGCTCAAGATACGCAGTATTTT
TRBJ1-4,many,NA,16,TRBV18,CASSPSRGAANEKLFF,TGTGCCAGCTCGCCAAGTCGGGGGGCGGCTAATGAAAAACTGTTTTTT
TRBJ2-1,many,TRBD2,15,TRBV5-1,CASSPGGLGNNEQFF,TGCGCCAGCAGCCCCGGGGGACTAGGAAACAATGAGCAGTTCTTC
TRBJ2-3,many,NA,15,TRBV5-1,CASTPHGPSTDTQYF,TGCGCCAGCACCCCCCACGGGCCAAGCACAGATACGCAGTATTTT
TRBJ2-5,many,TRBD2,13,TRBV5-6,CASTTTSGETQYF,TGTGCCAGCACCACGACTAGCGGGGAGACCCAGTACTTC
TRBJ2-1,NA,TRBD2,15,TRBV20-1,CSARDGGGAYNEQFF,TGCAGTGCTAGAGATGGGGGGGGGGCCTACAATGAGCAGTTCTTC
TRBJ1-2,many,NA,15,TRBV5-1,CASSLDAGADYGYTF,TGCGCCAGCAGCTTGGATGCGGGGGCGGACTATGGCTACACCTTC